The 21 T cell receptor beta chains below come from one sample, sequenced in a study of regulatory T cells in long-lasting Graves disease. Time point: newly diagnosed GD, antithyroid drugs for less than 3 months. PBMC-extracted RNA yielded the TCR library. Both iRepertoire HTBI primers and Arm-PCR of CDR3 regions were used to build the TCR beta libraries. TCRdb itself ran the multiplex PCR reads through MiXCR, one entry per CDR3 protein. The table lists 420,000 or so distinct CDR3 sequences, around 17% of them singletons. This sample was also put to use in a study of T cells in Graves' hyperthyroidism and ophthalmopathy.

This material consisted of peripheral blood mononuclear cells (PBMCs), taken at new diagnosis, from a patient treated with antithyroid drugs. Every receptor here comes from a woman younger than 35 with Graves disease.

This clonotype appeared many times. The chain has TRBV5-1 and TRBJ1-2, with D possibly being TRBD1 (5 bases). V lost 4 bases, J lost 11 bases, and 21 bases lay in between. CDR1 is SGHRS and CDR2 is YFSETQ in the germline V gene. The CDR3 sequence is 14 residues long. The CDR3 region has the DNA TGCGCCAGCAGCCCCGATCCCTCGGGGCTAGGTTACACCTTC. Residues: CASSPDPSGLGYTF.

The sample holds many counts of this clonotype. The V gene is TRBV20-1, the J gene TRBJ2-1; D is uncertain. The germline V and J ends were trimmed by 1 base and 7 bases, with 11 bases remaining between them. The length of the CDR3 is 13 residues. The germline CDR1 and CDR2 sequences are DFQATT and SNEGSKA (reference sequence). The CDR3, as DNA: TGCAGTGCTAGAGCGGCCTTAGTTAATGAGCAGTTCTTC. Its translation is CSARAALVNEQFF.

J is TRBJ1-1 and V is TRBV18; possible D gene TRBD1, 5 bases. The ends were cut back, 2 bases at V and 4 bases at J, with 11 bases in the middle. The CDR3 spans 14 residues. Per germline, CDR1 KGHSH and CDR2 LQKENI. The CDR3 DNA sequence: TGTGCCAGCTCACCAATGGGGCTTGGCACTGAAGCTTTCTTT. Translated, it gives CASSPMGLGTEAFF.

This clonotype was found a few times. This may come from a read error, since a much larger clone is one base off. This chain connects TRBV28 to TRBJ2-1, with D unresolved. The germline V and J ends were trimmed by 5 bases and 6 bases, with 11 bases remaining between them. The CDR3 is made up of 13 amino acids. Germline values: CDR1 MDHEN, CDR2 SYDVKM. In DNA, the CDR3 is TGTGCCAGCAGTCATGAGCCGCCCAATGAGCAGTTCTTC. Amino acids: CASSHEPPNEQFF.

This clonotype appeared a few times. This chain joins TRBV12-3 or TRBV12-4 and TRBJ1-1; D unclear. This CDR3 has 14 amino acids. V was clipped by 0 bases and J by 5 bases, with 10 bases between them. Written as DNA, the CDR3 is TGTGCCAGCAGTTTAGCGGCGAGAGGGACTGAAGCTTTCTTT. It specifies CASSLAARGTEAFF.

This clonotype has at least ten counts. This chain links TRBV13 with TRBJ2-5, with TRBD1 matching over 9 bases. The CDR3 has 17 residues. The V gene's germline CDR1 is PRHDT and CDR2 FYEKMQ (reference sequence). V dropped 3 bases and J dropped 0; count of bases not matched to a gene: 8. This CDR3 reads CASSFSTRTGDQETQYF. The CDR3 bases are TGTGCCAGCAGCTTTAGCACCCGGACAGGGGACCAAGAGACCCAGTACTTC. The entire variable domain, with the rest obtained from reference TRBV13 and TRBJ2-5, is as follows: AAGVIQSPRHLIKEKRETATLKCYPIPRHDTVYWYQQGPGQDPQFLISFYEKMQSDKGSIPDRFSAQQFSDYHSELNMSSLELGDSALYFCASSFSTRTGDQETQYFGPGTRLLVL.

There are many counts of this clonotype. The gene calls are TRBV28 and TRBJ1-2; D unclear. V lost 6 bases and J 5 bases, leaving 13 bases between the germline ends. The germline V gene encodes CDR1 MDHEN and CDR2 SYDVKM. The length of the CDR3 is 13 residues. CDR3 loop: CASSFSLSYGYTF. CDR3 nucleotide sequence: TGTGCCAGCAGCTTCTCCCTCAGTTATGGCTACACCTTC.

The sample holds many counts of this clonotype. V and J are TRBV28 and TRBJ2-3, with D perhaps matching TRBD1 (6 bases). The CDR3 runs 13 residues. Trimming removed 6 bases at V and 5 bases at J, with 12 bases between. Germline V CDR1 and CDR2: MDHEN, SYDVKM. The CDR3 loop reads CASSEGVEDTQYF. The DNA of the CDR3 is TGTGCCAGCAGCGAGGGGGTGGAAGATACGCAGTATTTT.

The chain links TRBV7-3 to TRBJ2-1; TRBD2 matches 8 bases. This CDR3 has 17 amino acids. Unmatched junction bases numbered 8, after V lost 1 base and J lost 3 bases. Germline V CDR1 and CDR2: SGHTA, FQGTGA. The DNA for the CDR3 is TGTGCCAGCAGCTTAAGTGGTAGGCTAGCGGGCTACAATGAGCAGTTCTTC. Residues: CASSLSGRLAGYNEQFF.

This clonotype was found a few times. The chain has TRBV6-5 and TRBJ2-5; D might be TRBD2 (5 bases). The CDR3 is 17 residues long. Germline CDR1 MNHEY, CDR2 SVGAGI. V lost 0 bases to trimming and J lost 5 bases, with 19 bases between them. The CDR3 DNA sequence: TGTGCCAGCAGTTACTCGGAGGTAGCAAAATTTGGGGAGACCCAGTACTTC. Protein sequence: CASSYSEVAKFGETQYF.

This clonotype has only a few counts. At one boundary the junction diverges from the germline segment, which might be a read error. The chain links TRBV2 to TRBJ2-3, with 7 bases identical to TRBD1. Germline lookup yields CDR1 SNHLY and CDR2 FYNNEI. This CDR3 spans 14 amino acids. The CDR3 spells CASSKGQYDTEALF. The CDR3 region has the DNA TGTGCCAGCAGTAAGGGACAGTATGACACTGAAGCTCTCTTT.

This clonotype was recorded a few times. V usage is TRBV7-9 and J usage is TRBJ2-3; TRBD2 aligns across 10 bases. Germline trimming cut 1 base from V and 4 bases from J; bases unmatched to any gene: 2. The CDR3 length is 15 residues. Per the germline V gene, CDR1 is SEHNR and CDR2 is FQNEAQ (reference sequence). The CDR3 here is CASSLVSGRPDTQYF. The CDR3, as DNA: TGTGCCAGCAGCTTAGTTAGCGGGAGGCCAGATACGCAGTATTTT.

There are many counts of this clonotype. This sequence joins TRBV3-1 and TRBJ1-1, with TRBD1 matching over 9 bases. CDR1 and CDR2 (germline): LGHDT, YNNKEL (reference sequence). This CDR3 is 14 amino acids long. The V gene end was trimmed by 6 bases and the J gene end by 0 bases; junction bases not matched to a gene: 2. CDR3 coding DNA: TGTGCCAGCAGGGACAGGGGACTGAACACTGAAGCTTTCTTT. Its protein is CASRDRGLNTEAFF.

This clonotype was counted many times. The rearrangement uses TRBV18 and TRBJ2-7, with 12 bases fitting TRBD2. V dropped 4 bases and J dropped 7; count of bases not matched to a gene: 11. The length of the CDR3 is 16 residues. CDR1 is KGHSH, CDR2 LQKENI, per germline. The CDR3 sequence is CASSRTGTSGLMEQYF. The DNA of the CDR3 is TGTGCCAGCTCACGGACCGGGACTAGCGGGTTGATGGAGCAGTACTTC.

The CDR3 nucleotides read TGCAGTGCTCTCGAGGGCGGGAGTAGTTACAATGAGCAGTTCTTC. Translation: CSALEGGSSYNEQFF. The genes are TRBV20-1 and TRBJ2-1; 7 nucleotides match TRBD2. This CDR3 contains 15 residues. Germline CDR1 is DFQATT and CDR2 is SNEGSKA (reference sequence). V shed 5 bases and J 4 bases; nucleotides not matched to a gene: 11.

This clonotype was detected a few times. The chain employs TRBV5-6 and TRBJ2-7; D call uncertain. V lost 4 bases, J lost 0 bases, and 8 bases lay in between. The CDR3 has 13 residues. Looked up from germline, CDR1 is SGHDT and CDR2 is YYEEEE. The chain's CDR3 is CASSRSVSYEQYF. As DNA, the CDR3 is TGTGCCAGCAGCCGAAGTGTCTCCTACGAGCAGTACTTC.

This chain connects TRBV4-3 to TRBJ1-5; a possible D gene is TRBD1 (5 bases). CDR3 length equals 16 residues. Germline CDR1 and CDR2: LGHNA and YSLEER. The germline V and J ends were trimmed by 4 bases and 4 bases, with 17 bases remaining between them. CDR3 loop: CASSPGRGLVNQPQHF. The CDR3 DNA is TGCGCCAGCAGCCCTGGGAGGGGATTAGTAAATCAGCCCCAGCATTTT.

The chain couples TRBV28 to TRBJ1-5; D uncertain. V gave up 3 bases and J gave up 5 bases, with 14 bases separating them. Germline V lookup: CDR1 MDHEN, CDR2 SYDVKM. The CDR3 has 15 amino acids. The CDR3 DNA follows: TGTGCCAGCAGTTTGGACCCCTTCTCCCATCAGCCCCAGCATTTT. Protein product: CASSLDPFSHQPQHF.

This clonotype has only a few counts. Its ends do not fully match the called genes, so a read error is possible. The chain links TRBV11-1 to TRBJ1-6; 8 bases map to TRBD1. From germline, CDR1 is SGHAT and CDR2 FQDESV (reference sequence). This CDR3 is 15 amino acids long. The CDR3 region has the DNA TGTGCCAGCAGCCCGAGACAGGGGTGGAATTCATCCCTCCACTTT. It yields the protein CASSPRQGWNSSLHF. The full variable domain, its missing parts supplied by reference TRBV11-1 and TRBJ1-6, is EAEVAQSPRYKITEKSQAVAFWCDPISGHATLYWYRQILGQGPELLVQFQDESVVDDSQLPKDRFSAERLKGVDSTLKIQPAELGDSAMYLCASSPRQGWNSSLHFGNGTRLTVT.

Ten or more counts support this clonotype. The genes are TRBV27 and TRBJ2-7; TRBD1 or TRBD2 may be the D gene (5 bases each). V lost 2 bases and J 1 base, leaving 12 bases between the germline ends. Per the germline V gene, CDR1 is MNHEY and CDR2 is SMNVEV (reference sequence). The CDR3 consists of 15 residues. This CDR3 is CASSLGTPDSYEQYF. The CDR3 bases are TGTGCCAGCAGTTTAGGGACCCCCGATTCCTACGAGCAGTACTTC.

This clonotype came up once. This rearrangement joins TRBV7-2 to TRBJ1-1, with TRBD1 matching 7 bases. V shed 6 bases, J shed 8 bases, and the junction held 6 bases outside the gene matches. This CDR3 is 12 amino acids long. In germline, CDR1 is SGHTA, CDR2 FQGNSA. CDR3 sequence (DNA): TGTGCCAGCAGGGAGACAGGGCCCGAAGCTTTCTTT. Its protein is CASRETGPEAFF.